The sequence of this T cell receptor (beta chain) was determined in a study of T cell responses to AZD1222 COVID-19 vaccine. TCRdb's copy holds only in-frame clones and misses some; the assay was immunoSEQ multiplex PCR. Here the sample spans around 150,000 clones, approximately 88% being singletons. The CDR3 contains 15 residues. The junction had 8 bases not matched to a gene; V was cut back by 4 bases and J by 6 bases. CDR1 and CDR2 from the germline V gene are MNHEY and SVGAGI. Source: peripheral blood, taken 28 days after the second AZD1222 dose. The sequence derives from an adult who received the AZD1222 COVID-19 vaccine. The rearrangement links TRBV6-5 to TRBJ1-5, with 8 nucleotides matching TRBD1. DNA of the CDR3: TGTGCCAGCAGTTTCAGACAGGGGTGGGGTCAGCCCCAGCATTTT. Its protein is CASSFRQGWGQPQHF.